The TCR beta chain under discussion was sequenced for a study of cytomegalovirus exposure and HLA in healthy donors. Study-level results: Researchers reported that a few CMV-associated chains were confirmed in vitro as CMV antigen-specific.

The PCR was carried out with 60 Vbeta primers and 13 Jbeta primers. Per the original methods: A later analysis counted 65 million to 80 million unique TCR beta chains, about 10 million shared. TCRdb keeps only in-frame clones here, not all; method: immunoSEQ multiplex PCR. From that table come the V and J calls and clone size; the DNA was used to work out D and trimming. The table shows more than 200,000 clones, with roughly 84% occurring only once. V lost 4 bases and J lost 4; bases outside the gene matches: 7. The CDR3 is made up of 14 amino acids. To note about this clone: Its target is unknown.

This receptor was identified in a girl aged 5-17 years in good health and CMV-seronegative. This sequence joins TRBV5-3 and TRBJ2-7, with 8 bases fitting TRBD1. TRBV5-3 is flagged as an ORF with uncertain function. Sequenced input: PBMCs. CDR3 sequence: CARSPDRGIYEQYF. CDR3 nucleotides: TGTGCCAGAAGCCCCGACAGGGGAATATACGAGCAGTACTTC.